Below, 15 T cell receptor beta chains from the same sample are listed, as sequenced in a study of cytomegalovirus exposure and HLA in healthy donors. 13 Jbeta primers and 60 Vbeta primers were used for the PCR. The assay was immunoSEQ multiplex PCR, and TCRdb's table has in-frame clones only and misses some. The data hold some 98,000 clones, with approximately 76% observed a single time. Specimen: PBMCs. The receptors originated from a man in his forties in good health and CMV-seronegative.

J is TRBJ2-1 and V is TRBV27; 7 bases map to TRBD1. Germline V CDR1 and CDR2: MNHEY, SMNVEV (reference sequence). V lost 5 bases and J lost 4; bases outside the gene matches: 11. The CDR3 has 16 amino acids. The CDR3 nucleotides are TGTGCCAGCAGTAGATCCGGGACAGCCCAATACAATGAGCAGTTCTTC. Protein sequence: CASSRSGTAQYNEQFF.

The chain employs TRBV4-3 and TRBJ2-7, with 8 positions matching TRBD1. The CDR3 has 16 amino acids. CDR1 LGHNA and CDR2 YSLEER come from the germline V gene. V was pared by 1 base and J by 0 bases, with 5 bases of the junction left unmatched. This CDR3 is CASSQAPGGPSYEQYF. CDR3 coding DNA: TGCGCCAGCAGCCAAGCACCAGGGGGCCCCTCCTACGAGCAGTACTTC.

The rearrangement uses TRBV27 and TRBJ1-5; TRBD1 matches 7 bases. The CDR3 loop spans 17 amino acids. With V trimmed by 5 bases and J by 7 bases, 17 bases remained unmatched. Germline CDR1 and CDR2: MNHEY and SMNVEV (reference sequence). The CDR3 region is CASSSKTGSGLGQPQHF. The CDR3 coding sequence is TGTGCCAGCAGTAGCAAGACAGGGAGTGGTCTGGGACAGCCCCAGCATTTT.

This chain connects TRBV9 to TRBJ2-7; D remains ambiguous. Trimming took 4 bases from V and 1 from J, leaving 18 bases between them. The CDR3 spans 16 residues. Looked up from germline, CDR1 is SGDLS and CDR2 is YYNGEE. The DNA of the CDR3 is TGTGCCAGCAGCCCTACCGTAGCTGATGCTTCCTACGAGCAGTACTTC. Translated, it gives CASSPTVADASYEQYF.

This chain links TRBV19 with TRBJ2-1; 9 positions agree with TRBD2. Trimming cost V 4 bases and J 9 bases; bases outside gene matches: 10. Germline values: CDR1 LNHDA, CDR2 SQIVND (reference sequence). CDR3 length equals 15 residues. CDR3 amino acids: CASSRLAGKISEQFF. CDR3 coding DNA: TGTGCCAGTAGTAGGCTAGCGGGAAAAATTAGTGAGCAGTTCTTC.

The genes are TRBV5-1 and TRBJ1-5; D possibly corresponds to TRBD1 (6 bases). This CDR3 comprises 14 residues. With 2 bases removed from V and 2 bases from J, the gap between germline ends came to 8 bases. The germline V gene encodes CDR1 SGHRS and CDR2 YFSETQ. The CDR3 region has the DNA TGCGCCAGCAGCTTACAGGGTGGCAATCAGCCCCAGCATTTT. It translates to CASSLQGGNQPQHF. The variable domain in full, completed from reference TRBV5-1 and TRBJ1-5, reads KAGVTQTPRYLIKTRGQQVTLSCSPISGHRSVSWYQQTPGQGLQFLFEYFSETQRNKGNFPGRFSGRQFSNSRSEMNVSTLELGDSALYLCASSLQGGNQPQHFGDGTRLSIL.

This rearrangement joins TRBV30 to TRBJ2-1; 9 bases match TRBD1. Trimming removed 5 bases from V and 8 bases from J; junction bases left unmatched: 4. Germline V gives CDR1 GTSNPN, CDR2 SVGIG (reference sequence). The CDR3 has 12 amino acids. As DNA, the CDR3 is TGTGCCTGGCTTACAGGGGGCCATGAGCAGTTCTTC. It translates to CAWLTGGHEQFF.

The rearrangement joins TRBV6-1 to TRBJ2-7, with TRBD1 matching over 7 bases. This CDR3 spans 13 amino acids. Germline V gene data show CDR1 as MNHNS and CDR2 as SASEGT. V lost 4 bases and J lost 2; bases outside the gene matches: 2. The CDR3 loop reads CASSGTGTYEQYF. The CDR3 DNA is TGTGCCAGCAGTGGGACAGGTACCTACGAGCAGTACTTC.

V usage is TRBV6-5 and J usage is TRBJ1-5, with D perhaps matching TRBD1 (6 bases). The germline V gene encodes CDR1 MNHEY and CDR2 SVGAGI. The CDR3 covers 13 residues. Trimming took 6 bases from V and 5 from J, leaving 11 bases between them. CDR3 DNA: TGTGCCAGCAGACAGGGAGGGCATCAGCCCCAGCATTTT. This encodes CASRQGGHQPQHF.

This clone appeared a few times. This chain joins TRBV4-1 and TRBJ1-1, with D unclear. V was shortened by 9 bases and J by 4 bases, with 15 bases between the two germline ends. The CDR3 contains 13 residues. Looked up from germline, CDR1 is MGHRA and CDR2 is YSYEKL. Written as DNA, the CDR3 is TGCGCCAGTAGGAGGGATATCGGCACTGAAGCTTTCTTT. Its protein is CASRRDIGTEAFF.

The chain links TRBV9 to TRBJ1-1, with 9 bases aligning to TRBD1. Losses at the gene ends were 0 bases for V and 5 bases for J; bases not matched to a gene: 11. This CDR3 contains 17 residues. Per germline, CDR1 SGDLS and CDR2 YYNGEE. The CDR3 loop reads CASSVVPGQGRKTEAFF. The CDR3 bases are TGTGCCAGCAGCGTAGTCCCGGGACAGGGACGGAAGACTGAAGCTTTCTTT.

This chain's CDR3 is CASRVTGRETQYF. The CDR3 nucleotides are TGTGCCAGCAGGGTGACAGGGCGAGAGACCCAGTACTTC. The rearrangement links TRBV6-5 to TRBJ2-5; TRBD1 agrees at 7 bases. With 6 bases clipped from V and 4 bases from J, the junction kept 5 bases outside the gene matches. The germline V gene encodes CDR1 MNHEY and CDR2 SVGAGI. The CDR3 extends over 13 amino acids.

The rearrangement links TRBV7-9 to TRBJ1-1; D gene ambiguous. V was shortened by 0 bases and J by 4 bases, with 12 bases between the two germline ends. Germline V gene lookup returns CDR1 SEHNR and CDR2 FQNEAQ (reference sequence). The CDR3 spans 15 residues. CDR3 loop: CASSLAAGRGTEAFF. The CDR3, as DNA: TGTGCCAGCAGCTTAGCGGCGGGGAGAGGCACTGAAGCTTTCTTT.

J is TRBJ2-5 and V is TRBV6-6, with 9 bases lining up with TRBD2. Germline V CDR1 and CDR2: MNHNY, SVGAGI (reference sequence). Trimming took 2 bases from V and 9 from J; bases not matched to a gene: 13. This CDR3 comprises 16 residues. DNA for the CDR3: TGTGCCAGCAGTTACCCCTCAGCGGGGGGTGGGTCGGCCCAGTACTTC. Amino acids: CASSYPSAGGGSAQYF.

The CDR3 protein is CASSYRWGGLHNEQFF. The CDR3 DNA sequence: TGTGCCAGCAGTTACCGTTGGGGGGGGCTGCACAATGAGCAGTTCTTC. The V gene is TRBV6-5, the J gene TRBJ2-1, with D maybe TRBD2 (7 bases). The ends were cut back, 2 bases at V and 5 bases at J, with 16 bases in the middle. This CDR3 has 16 residues. Germline-derived CDR1 and CDR2 are MNHEY and SVGAGI.